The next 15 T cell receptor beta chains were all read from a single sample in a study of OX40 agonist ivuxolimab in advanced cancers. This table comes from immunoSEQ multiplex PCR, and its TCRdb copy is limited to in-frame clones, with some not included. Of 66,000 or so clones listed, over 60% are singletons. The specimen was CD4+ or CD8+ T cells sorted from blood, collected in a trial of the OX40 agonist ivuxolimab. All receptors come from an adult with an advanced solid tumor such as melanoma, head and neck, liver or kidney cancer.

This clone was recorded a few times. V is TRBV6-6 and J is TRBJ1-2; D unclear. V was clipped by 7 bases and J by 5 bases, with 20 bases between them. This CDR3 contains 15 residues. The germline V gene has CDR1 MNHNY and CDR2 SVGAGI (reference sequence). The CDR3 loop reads CASTNLEGSGYGYTF. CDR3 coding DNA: TGTGCCAGCACTAACTTAGAGGGAAGTGGGTATGGCTACACCTTC.

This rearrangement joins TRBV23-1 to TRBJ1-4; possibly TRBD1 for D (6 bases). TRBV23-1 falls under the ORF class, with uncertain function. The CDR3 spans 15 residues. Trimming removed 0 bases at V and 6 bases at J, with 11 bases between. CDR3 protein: CASSQSKNRDEKLFF. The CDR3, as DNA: TGCGCCAGCAGTCAATCGAAGAACAGGGATGAAAAACTGTTTTTT.

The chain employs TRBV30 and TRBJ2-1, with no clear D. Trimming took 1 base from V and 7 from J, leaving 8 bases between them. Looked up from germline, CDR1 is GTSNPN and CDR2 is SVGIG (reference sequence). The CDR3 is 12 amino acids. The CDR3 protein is CAWSGTTNEQFF. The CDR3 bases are TGTGCCTGGAGTGGAACTACAAATGAGCAGTTCTTC.

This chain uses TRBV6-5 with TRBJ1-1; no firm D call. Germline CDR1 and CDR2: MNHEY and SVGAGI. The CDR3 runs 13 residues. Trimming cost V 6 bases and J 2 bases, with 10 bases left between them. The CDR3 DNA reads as TGTGCCAGCAGAGTGCAGGTTAACACTGAAGCTTTCTTT. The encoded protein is CASRVQVNTEAFF.

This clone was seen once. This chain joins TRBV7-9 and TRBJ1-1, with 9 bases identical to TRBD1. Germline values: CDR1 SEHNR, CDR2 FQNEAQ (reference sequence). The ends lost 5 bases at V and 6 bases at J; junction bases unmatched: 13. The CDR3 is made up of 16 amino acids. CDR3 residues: CASSAPRDREVAEAFF. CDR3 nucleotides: TGTGCCAGCAGCGCCCCGAGGGACAGGGAGGTGGCTGAAGCTTTCTTT.

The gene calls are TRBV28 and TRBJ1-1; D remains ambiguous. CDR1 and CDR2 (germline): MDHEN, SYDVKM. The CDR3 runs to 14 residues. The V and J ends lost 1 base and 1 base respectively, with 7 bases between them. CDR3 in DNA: TGTGCCAGCAGTTTATCTGACCAGAACACTGAAGCTTTCTTT. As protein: CASSLSDQNTEAFF.

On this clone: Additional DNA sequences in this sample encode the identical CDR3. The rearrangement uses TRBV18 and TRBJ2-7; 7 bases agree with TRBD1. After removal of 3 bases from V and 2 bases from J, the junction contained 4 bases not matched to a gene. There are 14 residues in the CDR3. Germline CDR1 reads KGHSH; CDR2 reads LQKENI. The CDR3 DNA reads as TGTGCCAGCTCACCTCGACAGGGAACCTACGAGCAGTACTTC. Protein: CASSPRQGTYEQYF. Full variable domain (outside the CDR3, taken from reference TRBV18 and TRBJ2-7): NAGVMQNPRHLVRRRGQEARLRCSPMKGHSHVYWYRQLPEEGLKFMVYLQKENIIDESGMPKERFSAEFPKEGPSILRIQQVVRGDSAAYFCASSPRQGTYEQYFGPGTRLTVT.

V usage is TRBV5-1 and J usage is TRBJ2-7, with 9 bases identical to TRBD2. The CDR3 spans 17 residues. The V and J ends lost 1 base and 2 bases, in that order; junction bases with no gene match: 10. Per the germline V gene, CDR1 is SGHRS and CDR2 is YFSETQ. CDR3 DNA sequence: TGCGCCAGCAGCTTGTCATCTAGCGGGATTTTGACCTACGAGCAGTACTTC. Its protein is CASSLSSSGILTYEQYF.

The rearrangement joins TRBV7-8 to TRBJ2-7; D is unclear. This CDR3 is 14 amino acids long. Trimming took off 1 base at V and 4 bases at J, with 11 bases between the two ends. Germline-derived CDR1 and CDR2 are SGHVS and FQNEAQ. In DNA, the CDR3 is TGTGCCAGCAGCTTAGGGGCCATCGGGTACGAGCAGTACTTC. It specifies CASSLGAIGYEQYF.

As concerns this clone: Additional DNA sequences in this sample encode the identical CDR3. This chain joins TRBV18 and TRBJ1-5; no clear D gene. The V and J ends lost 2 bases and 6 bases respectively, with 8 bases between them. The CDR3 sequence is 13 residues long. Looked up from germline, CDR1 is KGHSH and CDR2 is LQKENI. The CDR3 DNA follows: TGTGCCAGCTCACCAGGCATGACTCAGCCCCAGCATTTT. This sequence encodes CASSPGMTQPQHF.

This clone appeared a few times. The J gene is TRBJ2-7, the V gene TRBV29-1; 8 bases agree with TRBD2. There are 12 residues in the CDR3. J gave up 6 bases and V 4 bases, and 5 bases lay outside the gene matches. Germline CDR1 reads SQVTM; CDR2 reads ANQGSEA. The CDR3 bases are TGCAGCGTTGGGACTAGCCGAAGCGAGCAGTACTTC. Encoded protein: CSVGTSRSEQYF.

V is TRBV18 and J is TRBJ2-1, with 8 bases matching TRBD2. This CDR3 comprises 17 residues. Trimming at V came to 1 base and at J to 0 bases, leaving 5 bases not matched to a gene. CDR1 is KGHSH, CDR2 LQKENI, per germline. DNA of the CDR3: TGTGCCAGCTCACCACTTATCCGGGGGGGCTCCTACAATGAGCAGTTCTTC. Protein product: CASSPLIRGGSYNEQFF.

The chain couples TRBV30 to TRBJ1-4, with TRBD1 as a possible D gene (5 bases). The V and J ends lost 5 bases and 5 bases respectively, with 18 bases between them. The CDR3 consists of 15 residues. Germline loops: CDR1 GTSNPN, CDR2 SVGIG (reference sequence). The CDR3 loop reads CAWGFGGSTNEKLFF. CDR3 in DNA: TGTGCCTGGGGATTTGGGGGATCTACGAATGAAAAACTGTTTTTT.

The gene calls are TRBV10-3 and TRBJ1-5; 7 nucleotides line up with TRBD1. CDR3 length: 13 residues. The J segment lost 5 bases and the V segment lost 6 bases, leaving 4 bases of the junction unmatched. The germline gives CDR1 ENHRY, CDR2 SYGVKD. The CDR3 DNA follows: TGTGCCATCAGCCGACAGGGCGATCAGCCCCAGCATTTT. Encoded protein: CAISRQGDQPQHF.

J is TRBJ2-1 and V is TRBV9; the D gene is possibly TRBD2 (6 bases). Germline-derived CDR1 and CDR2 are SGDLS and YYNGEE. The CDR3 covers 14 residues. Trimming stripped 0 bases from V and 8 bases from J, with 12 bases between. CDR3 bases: TGTGCCAGCAGCGTAGCGGGGGTTGGGTATGAGCAGTTCTTC. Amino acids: CASSVAGVGYEQFF.